This TCR beta chain stems from a study of cytomegalovirus exposure and HLA in healthy donors. Study results and caveats: Over 150 TCR beta chains were listed as cytomegalovirus-associated. TCR beta V segments were, for the most part, productive about 90% or about 30% of the time in an earlier analysis. TCR beta sequences reportedly predicted most subjects' HLA-A and HLA-B alleles accurately.

V shed 0 bases and J shed 2 bases, with 8 bases lying between them. The germline V gene encodes CDR1 SGDLS and CDR2 YYNGEE. This CDR3 is built from 14 residues. Of note for this clone: Its antigen is undetermined.

60 Vbeta and 13 Jbeta primers were used in PCR. The repertoire was sequenced with immunoSEQ multiplex PCR; TCRdb's copy has only in-frame clones and lacks some. Of around 93,000 clones listed, 82% are singletons. Sequencing was done on a sample of PBMCs. The TCR originated in a man aged 50-59 years in good health and CMV-seronegative. The gene calls are TRBV9 and TRBJ1-2; D is possibly TRBD1 (6 bases). This CDR3 reads CASSVDTGNYGYTF. The CDR3 DNA follows: TGTGCCAGCAGCGTAGATACAGGGAACTATGGCTACACCTTC. Drawing the rest from reference TRBV9 and TRBJ1-2, the complete variable domain is DSGVTQTPKHLITATGQRVTLRCSPRSGDLSVYWYQQSLDQGLQFLIQYYNGEERAKGNILERFSAQQFPDLHSELNLSSLELGDSALYFCASSVDTGNYGYTFGSGTRLTVV.